This TCR beta chain was profiled in a study of T cells in Graves' hyperthyroidism and ophthalmopathy. This clonotype was detected ten times or more. RNA transcripts yielded amplified TCR beta CDR3 regions. An initial round of RT-PCR targeting the TCR CDR3 relied on the HTBI primer set. TCRdb re-derived calls from the multiplex PCR reads in MiXCR, one entry per CDR3 protein. The sample lists about 480,000 distinct CDR3 sequences; about 15% were seen once. Trimming shortened V by 4 bases and J by 5 bases, and 14 bases separated the two germline ends. The CDR3 is 14 amino acids. The clonotype originates from a woman aged 18 to 35 with Graves' hyperthyroidism. The rearrangement links TRBV12-3 or TRBV12-4 to TRBJ1-1; D gene ambiguous. The sequenced sample consisted of blood. CDR3 DNA: TGTGCCAGCAGTTCAGATGGAAGTTGGACTGAAGCTTTCTTT. This encodes CASSSDGSWTEAFF.